Described below is a single T cell receptor beta chain sequence and its context. Its antigen remains unknown. The authors made TCR beta libraries by quantitative 5'-RACE with molecular barcodes. TCRdb redid the calling of the 5' RACE reads with MiXCR, one entry per CDR3 protein. This table holds about 440,000 distinct CDR3 sequences, 17% found once. This CDR3 has 15 amino acids. J lost 5 bases, V lost 0 bases, and 5 bases had no gene match. Per the germline V gene, CDR1 is LGHNA and CDR2 is YSLEER. These data come from a study of CD8 T cells in ankylosing spondylitis. The study's findings and limits: Ankylosing spondylitis blood appeared to be characterized by a TCR beta motif of 8 or 9 highly homologous variants. Reportedly, disease-linked clones are significantly enriched in ankylosing spondylitis patients' matched synovial fluid.

The sample was blood, either unsorted or a sorted T cell fraction (not recorded which). This sequence originates from a male donor with ankylosing spondylitis. The gene calls are TRBV4-3 and TRBJ1-1; 8 bases match TRBD1. The CDR3 region is CASSQDPGGRTEAFF. In DNA form, the CDR3 reads TGCGCCAGCAGCCAAGATCCAGGGGGCAGGACTGAAGCTTTCTTT.